This TCR beta chain was recorded in a study of cytomegalovirus exposure and HLA in healthy donors. This CDR3 has 17 amino acids. With 2 bases removed from V and 5 bases from J, the gap between germline ends came to 21 bases. The germline gives CDR1 LGHNA, CDR2 YSLEER. As regards this clone: The antigen is undetermined.

Study-level results: Reportedly, a later analysis found an Asian-associated ancestry cluster had fewer N-insertions than the approximately 700-donor mean. The availability of immune exposure information extended only to CMV serostatus. The study carried out a later analysis of TCR beta sequences. It associated roughly 17,000 of them with specific HLA alleles at a false discovery rate of 0.05.

The study ran its PCR with 60 Vbeta and 13 Jbeta primers. Profiling relied on immunoSEQ multiplex PCR, and the TCRdb table lists in-frame clones only, not all of them. In the table there are approximately 200,000 clones, 70% to 80% of which are singletons. The source material was PBMCs. The chain carries TRBV4-3 and TRBJ1-2; D unclear. This receptor was obtained from a girl under 18 in good health and CMV-seropositive. This chain's CDR3 is CASSQMKGWVRRYGYTF. The CDR3 coding sequence is TGCGCCAGCAGCCAAATGAAGGGTTGGGTCAGGAGGTATGGCTACACCTTC.